The clone carrying this TCR beta chain has just a few counts. No antigen is known for it. Trimming pared 6 bases from V and 6 bases from J, leaving 21 bases between. There are 15 residues in the CDR3. Quantitative barcoded 5'-RACE was used to prepare TCR beta libraries. TCRdb reprocessed the 5' RACE reads via MiXCR and lists one record per CDR3 protein. The top ten clones hold about 17% of a sample with 390,000 or so distinct CDR3 sequences, about 20% of them seen once. This sample was included in a study of CD8 T cells in ankylosing spondylitis. Study-level findings and limits: Some motif variants were previously reported in reactive arthritis synovial fluid and blood. It appeared that ankylosing spondylitis blood was characterized by a TCR beta motif of seven or eight highly homologous variants. There was reportedly significant enrichment of clones that were disease-linked in matched ankylosing spondylitis synovial fluid.

This sequence originates from a male donor with ankylosing spondylitis. What was sequenced was blood, either unsorted or a sorted T cell fraction (not recorded which). V is TRBV12-3 or TRBV12-4 and J is TRBJ2-7; a weak D match, TRBD2 (6 bases). The CDR3 coding sequence is TGTGCCAGCAGCCCTCACGGGACCTCGGAGGGCGAGCAGTACTTC. Encoded protein: CASSPHGTSEGEQYF.